This T cell receptor beta chain appears in the sequencing data of a study of long-term antiretroviral therapy in people with HIV. Across the study: First collections came about a decade before the 2015 immediate-ART recommendation.

The assay, immunoSEQ v3.0, was run at survey level. Using immunoSEQ multiplex PCR, the repertoire was profiled, and TCRdb retains in-frame clones only, with some absent. The sample consists of about 25,000 clones, about 86% of them appearing once. Clinicians in the United States treated all participants with HIV. J was trimmed by 0 bases and V by 3 bases; bases with no gene match: 5. This CDR3 has 15 residues. The germline CDR1 and CDR2 sequences are LNHDA and SQIVND (reference sequence). Sequences were derived from unsorted PBMCs, sampled 0.7 years before starting antiretroviral therapy. This chain links TRBV19 with TRBJ2-7, with 7 positions matching TRBD2. The sequence was collected from a man aged 30-40 years with HIV. The CDR3 sequence is CASSIASGNSYEQYF. The CDR3 DNA reads TGTGCCAGTAGTATCGCTAGCGGTAACTCCTACGAGCAGTACTTC.